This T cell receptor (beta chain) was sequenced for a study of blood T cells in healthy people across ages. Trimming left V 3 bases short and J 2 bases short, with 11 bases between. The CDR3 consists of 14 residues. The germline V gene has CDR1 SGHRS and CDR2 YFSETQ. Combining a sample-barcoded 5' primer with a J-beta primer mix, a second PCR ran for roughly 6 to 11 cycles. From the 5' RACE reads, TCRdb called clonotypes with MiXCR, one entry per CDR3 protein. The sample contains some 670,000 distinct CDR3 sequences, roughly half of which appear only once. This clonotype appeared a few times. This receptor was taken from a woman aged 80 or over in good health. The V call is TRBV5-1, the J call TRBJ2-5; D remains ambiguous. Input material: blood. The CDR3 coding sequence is TGCGCCAGCAGCTATTGTTGGGGACAAGAGACCCAGTACTTC. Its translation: CASSYCWGQETQYF.